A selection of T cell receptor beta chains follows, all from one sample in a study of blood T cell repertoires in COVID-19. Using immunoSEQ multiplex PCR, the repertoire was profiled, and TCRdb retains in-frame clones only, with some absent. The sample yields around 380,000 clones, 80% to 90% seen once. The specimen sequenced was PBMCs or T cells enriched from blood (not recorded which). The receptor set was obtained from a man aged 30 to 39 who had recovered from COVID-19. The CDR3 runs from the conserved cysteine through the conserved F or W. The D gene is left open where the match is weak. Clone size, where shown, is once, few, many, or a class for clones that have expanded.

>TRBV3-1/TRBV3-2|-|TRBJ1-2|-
TGTGCCAGCAGCCTGAAAGGGGTAGGGTATGGCTACACCTTC
CASSLKGVGYGYTF
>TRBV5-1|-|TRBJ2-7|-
TGCGCCAGCACTAGGGGTTACGGCGGCTCCTACGAGCAGTACTTC
CASTRGYGGSYEQYF
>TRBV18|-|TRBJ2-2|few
TGTGCCAGCTCACCGGACACCCTTAACACCGGGGAGCTGTTTTTT
CASSPDTLNTGELFF
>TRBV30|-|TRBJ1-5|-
TGTGCCTGGAGTCTCACACGACATAGTAATAGCAATCAGCCCCAGCATTTT
CAWSLTRHSNSNQPQHF
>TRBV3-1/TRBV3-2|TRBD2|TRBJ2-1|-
TGTGCCAGCAGTCTTACTAGCGGACCATACAATGAGCAGTTCTTC
CASSLTSGPYNEQFF
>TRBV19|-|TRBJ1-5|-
TGTGCCAGTAGTATGCCGGACATAATCTCGTTTGGCAATCAGCCCCAGCATTTT
CASSMPDIISFGNQPQHF
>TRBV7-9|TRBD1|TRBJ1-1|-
TGTGCCAGCAGCTCCCGACAGGGGGATTACACTGAAGCTTTCTTT
CASSSRQGDYTEAFF
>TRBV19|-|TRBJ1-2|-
TGTGCCAGTAGTATAGATCTCCGCGACGGAGTGAATGGCTACACCTTC
CASSIDLRDGVNGYTF
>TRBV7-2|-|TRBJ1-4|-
TGTGCCAGCAGCTTAGTACAGGGCGCAACTAATGAAAAACTGTTTTTT
CASSLVQGATNEKLFF
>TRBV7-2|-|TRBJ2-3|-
TGTGCCAGCAGCTTCTACAGGGATACGCAGTATTTT
CASSFYRDTQYF
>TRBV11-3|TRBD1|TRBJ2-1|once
TGTGCCAGCAGCCCTGAGGGGGCCCGATTCAATGAGCAGTTCTTC
CASSPEGARFNEQFF
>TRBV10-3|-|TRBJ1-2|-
TGTGCCATCAGTGCAGGGGCAGTCTATGGCTACACCTTC
CAISAGAVYGYTF
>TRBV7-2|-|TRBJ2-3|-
TGTGCCAGCAGCTCCCCTCCGGGGGGCGCGGATACGCAGTATTTT
CASSSPPGGADTQYF
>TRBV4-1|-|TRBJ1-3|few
TGCGCCAGCAGCCAAGAGGTGTTTACAGGGGGAAACACCATATATTTT
CASSQEVFTGGNTIYF
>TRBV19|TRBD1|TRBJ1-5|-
TGTGCCAGTAGTACTACCGGACAGGGTAATATTCAGCCCCAGCATTTT
CASSTTGQGNIQPQHF
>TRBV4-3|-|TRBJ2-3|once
TGCGCCAGCAGCCAAGGGGGTAGCGGACGCACAGATACGCAGTATTTT
CASSQGGSGRTDTQYF
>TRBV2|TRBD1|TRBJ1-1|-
TGTGCCAGCAGCCCACAGGGGGCTCGGGCTGAAGCTTTCTTT
CASSPQGARAEAFF
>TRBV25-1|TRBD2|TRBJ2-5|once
TGTGCCACCTACGGGACTAGCTGGGAGACCCAGTACTTC
CATYGTSWETQYF
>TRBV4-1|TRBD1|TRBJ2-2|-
TGCGCCAGCAGGGTACTCGAGGCAGGGGGTGCCGGGGAGCTGTTTTTT
CASRVLEAGGAGELFF
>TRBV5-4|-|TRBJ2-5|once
TGTGCCAGCAGCTTGGAAATCCAGGGAGAGACCCAGTACTTC
CASSLEIQGETQYF
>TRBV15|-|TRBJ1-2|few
TGTGCCACCAGGTCTGCGGTTTGGGGCTACACCTTC
CATRSAVWGYTF
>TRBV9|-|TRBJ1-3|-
TGTGCCAGCAGCGCAGCAGGGTTTGCTGGAAACACCATATATTTT
CASSAAGFAGNTIYF
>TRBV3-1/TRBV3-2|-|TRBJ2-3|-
TGTGCCAGCAGCCAAATAGGAGACACAGATACGCAGTATTTT
CASSQIGDTDTQYF
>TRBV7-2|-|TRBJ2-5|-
TGTGCCAGCAGCCCCGGGGCGGGGAGGGAGACCCAGTACTTC
CASSPGAGRETQYF
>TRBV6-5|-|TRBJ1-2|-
TGTGCCAGTAACAGGGCGGGCAACTATGGCTACACCTTC
CASNRAGNYGYTF
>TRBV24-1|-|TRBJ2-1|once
TGTGCCACCAGTGCGAACCGTGGACTCAATGAGCAGTTCTTC
CATSANRGLNEQFF
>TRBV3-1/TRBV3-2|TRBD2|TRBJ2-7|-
TGTGCCAGCAGCTTTTCGGGACTAGCCTACGAGCAGTACTTC
CASSFSGLAYEQYF
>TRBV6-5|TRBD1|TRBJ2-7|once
TGTGCCAGCGGACAGGGGTTCCACGAGCAGTACTTC
CASGQGFHEQYF
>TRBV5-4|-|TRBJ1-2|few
TGTGCCAGCAGCTTGGGAGGCCGTAACTATGGCTACACCTTC
CASSLGGRNYGYTF
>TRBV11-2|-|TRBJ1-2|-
TGTGCCAGCAGCTTAACAGGGCGGAATGGCTACACCTTC
CASSLTGRNGYTF
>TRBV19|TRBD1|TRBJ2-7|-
TGTGCCAGTAGTATAGGACAGGGTTACGAGCAGTACTTC
CASSIGQGYEQYF
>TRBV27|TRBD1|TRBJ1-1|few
TGTGCCAGCCACAAGGGGGCGGGACTGAACACTGAAGCTTTCTTT
CASHKGAGLNTEAFF
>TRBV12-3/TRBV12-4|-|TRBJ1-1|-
TGTGCCAGCAGTTTCTCACTACAGGGTGAAGCTTTCTTT
CASSFSLQGEAFF